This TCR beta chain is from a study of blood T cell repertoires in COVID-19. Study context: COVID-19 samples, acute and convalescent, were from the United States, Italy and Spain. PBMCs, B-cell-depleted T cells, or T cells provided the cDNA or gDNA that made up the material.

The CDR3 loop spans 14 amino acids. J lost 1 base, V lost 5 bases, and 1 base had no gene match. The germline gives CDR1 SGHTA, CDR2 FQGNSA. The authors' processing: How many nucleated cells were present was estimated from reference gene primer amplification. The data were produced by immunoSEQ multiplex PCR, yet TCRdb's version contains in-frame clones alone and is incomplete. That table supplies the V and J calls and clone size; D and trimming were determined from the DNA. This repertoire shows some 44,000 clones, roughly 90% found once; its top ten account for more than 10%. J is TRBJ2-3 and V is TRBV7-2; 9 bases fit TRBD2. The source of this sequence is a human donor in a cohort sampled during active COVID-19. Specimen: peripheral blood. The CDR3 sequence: CASSPSGGTDTQYF. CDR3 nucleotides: TGTGCCAGCAGCCCTAGCGGGGGCACAGATACGCAGTATTTT.